Below are 10 T cell receptor beta chains sequenced from a single sample in a study of brain T cells in children with intractable seizures. Clones were sequenced by immunoSEQ multiplex PCR, and TCRdb holds only the in-frame ones, with some missing. The repertoire holds 110,000 or so clones, with around 94% as singletons. The source was peripheral blood, collected at surgery. All receptors derive from a boy under two years old with hemimegalencephaly and intractable seizures.

The chain links TRBV5-1 to TRBJ2-3; TRBD1 aligns across 7 bases. The CDR3 runs to 16 residues. Trimming cost V 4 bases and J 5 bases; bases outside gene matches: 13. Germline CDR1 SGHRS, CDR2 YFSETQ. CDR3 coding DNA: TGCGCCAGCAGCCCAACAGGGGTGAGATCGGGAGATACGCAGTATTTT. Its translation: CASSPTGVRSGDTQYF.

The V call is TRBV10-3, the J call TRBJ2-1; D possibly corresponds to TRBD2 (6 bases). Germline values: CDR1 ENHRY, CDR2 SYGVKD. V was shortened by 0 bases and J by 0 bases, with 6 bases between the two germline ends. This CDR3 is 15 amino acids long. The CDR3 is CAISESSGSYNEQFF. The CDR3 region has the DNA TGTGCCATCAGTGAGTCTAGCGGCTCCTACAATGAGCAGTTCTTC.

The chain joins TRBV7-9 to TRBJ2-7; 11 nucleotides match TRBD1. This CDR3 has 14 amino acids. The V segment lost 6 bases and the J segment 0 bases; nucleotides outside the gene matches: 1. Germline CDR1 SEHNR, CDR2 FQNEAQ (reference sequence). The CDR3 DNA reads as TGTGCCAGCAGGGGGACAGGGGGCTCCTACGAGCAGTACTTC. Translating it yields CASRGTGGSYEQYF.

This clone was observed a single time. The V call is TRBV4-2, the J call TRBJ2-3, with TRBD2 matching 7 bases. The CDR3 runs to 16 residues. The germline V gene has CDR1 LGHNA and CDR2 YNFKEQ. The junction had 9 bases not matched to a gene; V was cut back by 3 bases and J by 3 bases. The CDR3 DNA follows: TGTGCCAGCAGCCACGACCAAGATAGCGGGACAGATACGCAGTATTTT. Translation gives CASSHDQDSGTDTQYF.

The chain has TRBV11-3 and TRBJ2-7, with D tentatively TRBD2 (6 bases). Trimming took off 1 base at V and 2 bases at J, with 12 bases between the two ends. Germline lookup yields CDR1 SGHNT and CDR2 YENEEA. The CDR3 is made up of 15 amino acids. The CDR3 loop is CASSLGGVTPYEQYF. The CDR3, as DNA: TGTGCCAGCAGCTTAGGCGGGGTAACACCCTACGAGCAGTACTTC.

The chain links TRBV5-1 to TRBJ1-1; 7 positions match TRBD1. Looked up from germline, CDR1 is SGHRS and CDR2 is YFSETQ. The CDR3 totals 14 residues. Trimming cost V 4 bases and J 5 bases; bases outside gene matches: 8. The CDR3 reads CASSPSGGLTEAFF. CDR3 nucleotides: TGCGCCAGCAGCCCCTCAGGGGGGCTAACTGAAGCTTTCTTT.

For the CDR3, the DNA is TGTGCCAGCGGTCTCTACCTGAACACTGAAGCTTTCTTT. The encoded protein is CASGLYLNTEAFF. This rearrangement joins TRBV2 to TRBJ1-1; no clear D. The CDR3 loop spans 13 amino acids. Trimming removed 8 bases at V and 0 bases at J, with 10 bases between. Germline values: CDR1 SNHLY, CDR2 FYNNEI. Looking up the rest from reference TRBV2 and TRBJ1-1 gives the full variable domain: EPEVTQTPSHQVTQMGQEVILRCVPISNHLYFYWYRQILGQKVEFLVSFYNNEISEKSEIFDDQFSVERPDGSNFTLKIRSTKLEDSAMYFCASGLYLNTEAFFGQGTRLTVV.

The rearrangement links TRBV10-3 to TRBJ1-3, with unresolved D. Trimming stripped 0 bases from V and 0 bases from J, with 15 bases between. Germline values: CDR1 ENHRY, CDR2 SYGVKD. CDR3 size: 18 residues. The CDR3 region has the DNA TGTGCCATCAGTGAGTCGTTCGCAGCCACGAGCTCTGGAAACACCATATATTTT. Protein sequence: CAISESFAATSSGNTIYF.

This rearrangement joins TRBV6-5 to TRBJ2-5; TRBD1 is a possible D gene (6 bases). Germline lookup yields CDR1 MNHEY and CDR2 SVGAGI. Trimming removed 8 bases from V and 2 bases from J, with 15 bases in between. This CDR3 is built from 14 residues. The CDR3 DNA follows: TGTGCCAGCCAACAGGGAACCCGACAAGAGACCCAGTACTTC. Its protein product is CASQQGTRQETQYF.

The chain recombines TRBV7-3 with TRBJ2-2; 9 nucleotides agree with TRBD2. V was clipped by 2 bases and J by 4 bases; unmatched bases: 2. CDR1 is SGHTA and CDR2 is FQGTGA in the germline V gene. CDR3 length: 15 residues. CDR3 in DNA: TGTGCCAGCAGCTTAGCGGGAGGGCCCACCGGGGAGCTGTTTTTT. It codes for CASSLAGGPTGELFF. Complete variable domain (other parts from reference TRBV7-3 and TRBJ2-2): GAGVSQTPSNKVTEKGKYVELRCDPISGHTALYWYRQSLGQGPEFLIYFQGTGAADDSGLPNDRFFAVRPEGSVSTLKIQRTERGDSAVYLCASSLAGGPTGELFFGEGSRLTVL.